This T cell receptor beta chain emerged from a study of CD4 T cells in relation to SARS-CoV-2 and coronaviruses. Regarding the study as a whole: About 65% of donors had memory CD4+ clonotypes crossrecognizing SARS-CoV-2 and common cold coronavirus spike. Compared with monoreactive clones, crossreactive clones showed significantly weaker SARS-CoV-2 expansion. Crossreactivity was assessed only for spike protein, not other viral proteins.

Naive and memory CD4+ T cell DNA was deep-sequenced without culture. Sequencing used immunoSEQ multiplex PCR; TCRdb keeps in-frame clones, though not all of them. Among about 59,000 clones listed, 86% were seen once. To note about this clone: Its antigen is not identified.

Trimming stripped 5 bases from V and 6 bases from J, with 22 bases between. This CDR3 contains 16 residues. The germline gives CDR1 MDHEN, CDR2 SYDVKM. Unexposed donor CD4+ T cells date from about 2011-2018, before the COVID-19 pandemic. The sequence derives from a human donor in good health. V and J are TRBV28 and TRBJ1-2; D possibly corresponds to TRBD1 (5 bases). What was sequenced was memory CD4+ T cells from PBMCs. The CDR3 sequence: CASSPAGGRSPHGYTF. Written as DNA, the CDR3 is TGTGCCAGCAGTCCTGCGGGGGGTAGAAGCCCCCATGGCTACACCTTC.